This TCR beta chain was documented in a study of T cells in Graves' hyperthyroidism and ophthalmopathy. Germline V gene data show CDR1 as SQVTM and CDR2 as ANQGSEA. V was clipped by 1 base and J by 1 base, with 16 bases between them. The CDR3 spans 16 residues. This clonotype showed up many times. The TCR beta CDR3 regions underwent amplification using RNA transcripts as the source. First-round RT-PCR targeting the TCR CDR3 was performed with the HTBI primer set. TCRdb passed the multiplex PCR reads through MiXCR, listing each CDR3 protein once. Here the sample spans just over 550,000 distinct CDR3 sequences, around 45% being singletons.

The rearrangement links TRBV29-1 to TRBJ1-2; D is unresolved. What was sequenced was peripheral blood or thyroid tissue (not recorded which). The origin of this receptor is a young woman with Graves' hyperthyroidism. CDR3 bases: TGCAGCGTTGAAGTACACTTCGATGGGATTAACTATGGCTACACCTTC. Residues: CSVEVHFDGINYGYTF.